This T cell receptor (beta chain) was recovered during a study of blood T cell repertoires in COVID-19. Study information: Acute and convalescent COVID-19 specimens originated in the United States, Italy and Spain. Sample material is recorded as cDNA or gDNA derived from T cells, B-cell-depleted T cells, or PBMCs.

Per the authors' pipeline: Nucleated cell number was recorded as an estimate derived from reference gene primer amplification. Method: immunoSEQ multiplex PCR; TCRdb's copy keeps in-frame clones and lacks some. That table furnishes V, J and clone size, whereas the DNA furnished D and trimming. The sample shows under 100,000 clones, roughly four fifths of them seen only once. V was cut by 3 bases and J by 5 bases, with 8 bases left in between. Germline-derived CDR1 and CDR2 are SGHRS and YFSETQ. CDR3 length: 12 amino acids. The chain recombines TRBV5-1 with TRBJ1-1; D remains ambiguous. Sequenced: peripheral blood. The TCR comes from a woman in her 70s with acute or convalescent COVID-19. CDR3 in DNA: TGCGCCAGCAGCTCCACAGAGACTGAAGCTTTCTTT. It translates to CASSSTETEAFF.